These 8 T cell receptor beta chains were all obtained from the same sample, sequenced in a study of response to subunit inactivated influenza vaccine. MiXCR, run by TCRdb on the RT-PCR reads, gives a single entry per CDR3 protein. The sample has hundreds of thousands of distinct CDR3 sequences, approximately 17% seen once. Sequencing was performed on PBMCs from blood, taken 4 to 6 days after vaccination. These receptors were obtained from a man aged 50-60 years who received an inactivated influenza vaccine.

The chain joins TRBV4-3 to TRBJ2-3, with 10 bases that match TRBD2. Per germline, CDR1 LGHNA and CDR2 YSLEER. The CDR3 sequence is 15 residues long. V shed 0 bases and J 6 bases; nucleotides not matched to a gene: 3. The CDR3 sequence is CASSQDGSGGDTQYF. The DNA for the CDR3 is TGCGCCAGCAGCCAAGACGGTAGCGGGGGGGATACGCAGTATTTT.

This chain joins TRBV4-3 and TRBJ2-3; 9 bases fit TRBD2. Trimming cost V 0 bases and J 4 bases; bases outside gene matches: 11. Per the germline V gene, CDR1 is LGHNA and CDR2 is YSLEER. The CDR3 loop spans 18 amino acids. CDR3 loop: CASSQEVAPGTSPDTQYF. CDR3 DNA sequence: TGCGCCAGCAGCCAAGAAGTGGCCCCCGGGACTAGCCCAGATACGCAGTATTTT.

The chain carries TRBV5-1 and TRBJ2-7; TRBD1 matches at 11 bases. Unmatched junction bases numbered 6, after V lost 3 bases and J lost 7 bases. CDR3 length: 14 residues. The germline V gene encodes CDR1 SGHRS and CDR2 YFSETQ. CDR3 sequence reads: CASSYRDRGTEQYF. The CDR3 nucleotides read TGCGCCAGCAGCTATCGGGACAGGGGGACGGAGCAGTACTTC. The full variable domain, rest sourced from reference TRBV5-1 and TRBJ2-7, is KAGVTQTPRYLIKTRGQQVTLSCSPISGHRSVSWYQQTPGQGLQFLFEYFSETQRNKGNFPGRFSGRQFSNSRSEMNVSTLELGDSALYLCASSYRDRGTEQYFGPGTRLTVT.

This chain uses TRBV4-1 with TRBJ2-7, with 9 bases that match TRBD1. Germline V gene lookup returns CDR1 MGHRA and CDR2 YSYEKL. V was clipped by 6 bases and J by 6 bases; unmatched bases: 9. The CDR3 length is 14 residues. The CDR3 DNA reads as TGCGCCAGCAGACCTACAGGGGGCGCGTCCGAGCAGTACTTC. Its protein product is CASRPTGGASEQYF.

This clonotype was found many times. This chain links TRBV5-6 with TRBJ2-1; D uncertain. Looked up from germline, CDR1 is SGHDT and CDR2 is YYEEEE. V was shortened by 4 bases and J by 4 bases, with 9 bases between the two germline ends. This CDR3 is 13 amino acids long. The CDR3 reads CASSGVVYNEQFF. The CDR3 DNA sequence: TGTGCCAGCAGCGGAGTAGTATACAATGAGCAGTTCTTC.

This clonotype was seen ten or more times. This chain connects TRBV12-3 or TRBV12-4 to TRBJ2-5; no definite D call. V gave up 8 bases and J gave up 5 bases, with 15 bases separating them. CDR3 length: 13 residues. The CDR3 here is CASVPNIGETQYF. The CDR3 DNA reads TGTGCCAGCGTGCCGAACATCGGTGAGACCCAGTACTTC.

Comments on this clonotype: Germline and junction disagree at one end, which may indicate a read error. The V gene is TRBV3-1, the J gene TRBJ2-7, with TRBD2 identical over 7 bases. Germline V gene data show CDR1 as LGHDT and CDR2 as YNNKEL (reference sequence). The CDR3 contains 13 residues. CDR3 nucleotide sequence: TGTGCCAGCAGCCAAGATTTGGGGGGGAGCCCAACCTTC. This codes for CASSQDLGGSPTF.

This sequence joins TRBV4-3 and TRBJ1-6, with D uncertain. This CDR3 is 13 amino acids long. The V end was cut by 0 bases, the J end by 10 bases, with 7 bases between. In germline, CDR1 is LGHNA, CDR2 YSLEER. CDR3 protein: CASSQDWASPLHF. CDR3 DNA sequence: TGCGCCAGCAGCCAAGATTGGGCCTCACCCCTCCACTTT.